Listed here are 9 T cell receptor beta chains from one sample, sequenced in a study of blood T cell repertoires in COVID-19. Libraries were prepared by immunoSEQ multiplex PCR; TCRdb keeps only in-frame clonotypes and omits some of them. The sample shows 120,000 or so clones, about 80% of them seen only once. Input material: peripheral blood. These receptors all stem from a human donor in a cohort sampled during active COVID-19.

This chain links TRBV5-4 with TRBJ2-2; maybe TRBD2 (6 bases). V was clipped by 0 bases and J by 5 bases, with 11 bases between them. CDR1 is SGHNT, CDR2 YYREEE, per germline (reference sequence). CDR3 length: 15 residues. The CDR3 DNA reads TGTGCCAGCAGCTTGGTTAGCGCGGGGACCGGGGAGCTGTTTTTT. It yields the protein CASSLVSAGTGELFF.

This chain joins TRBV7-8 and TRBJ1-4, with D perhaps TRBD1 (6 bases). This CDR3 spans 15 amino acids. Trimming removed 5 bases at V and 4 bases at J, with 14 bases between. Germline CDR1 reads SGHVS; CDR2 reads FQNEAQ. The CDR3: CASSPATGFNEKLFF. In nucleotides, the CDR3 is TGTGCCAGCAGCCCCGCAACAGGGTTTAATGAAAAACTGTTTTTT.

The V and J genes are TRBV18 and TRBJ2-2; the D is unclear. V dropped 2 bases and J dropped 0 bases, with 4 bases sitting between them. CDR1 KGHSH and CDR2 LQKENI come from the germline V gene. The CDR3 has 14 residues. The DNA of the CDR3 is TGTGCCAGCTCACCAGGCCCGAACACCGGGGAGCTGTTTTTT. Protein product: CASSPGPNTGELFF.

The chain links TRBV7-9 to TRBJ2-2; no definite D call. Between the trimmed V and J ends, which lost 4 bases and 5 bases, there was a span of 17 bases. CDR3 length equals 16 residues. Per the germline V gene, CDR1 is SEHNR and CDR2 is FQNEAQ (reference sequence). The CDR3 sequence: CASSSSQWRWTGELFF. The CDR3 DNA sequence: TGTGCCAGCAGCTCCAGCCAGTGGCGGTGGACCGGGGAGCTGTTTTTT. The entire variable domain, with the rest obtained from reference TRBV7-9 and TRBJ2-2, is as follows: DTGVSQNPRHKITKRGQNVTFRCDPISEHNRLYWYRQTLGQGPEFLTYFQNEAQLEKSRLLSDRFSAERPKGSFSTLEIQRTEQGDSAMYLCASSSSQWRWTGELFFGEGSRLTVL.

The genes are TRBV18 and TRBJ1-1; TRBD1 matches 7 bases. Germline values: CDR1 KGHSH, CDR2 LQKENI. The CDR3 totals 15 residues. Trimming removed 5 bases from V and 5 bases from J; junction bases left unmatched: 11. This chain's CDR3 is CASSFRQGSGTEAFF. The CDR3 DNA reads as TGTGCCAGCTCATTCCGACAGGGAAGTGGTACTGAAGCTTTCTTT.

This clone appeared a single time. The chain couples TRBV7-2 to TRBJ1-1; D ambiguous. V was pared by 1 base and J by 4 bases, with 16 bases between. Germline CDR1 reads SGHTA; CDR2 reads FQGNSA. The CDR3 contains 16 residues. The CDR3 here is CASSLGGNLRGTEAFF. The CDR3 nucleotides read TGTGCCAGCAGCTTAGGTGGCAACCTGCGGGGCACTGAAGCTTTCTTT.

The chain links TRBV7-3 to TRBJ2-1; 10 nucleotides align to TRBD2. Germline CDR1 and CDR2: SGHTA and FQGTGA. CDR3 length: 13 residues. V dropped 2 bases and J dropped 10; count of bases not matched to a gene: 2. CDR3 nucleotide sequence: TGTGCCAGCAGCTTACAGCGGGGGGGAGAGCAGTTCTTC. Its protein product is CASSLQRGGEQFF.

As DNA, the CDR3 is TGTGCCTGGACTCAGGGGGCGCGGCGGATGACCGGGGAGCTGTTTTTT. It yields the protein CAWTQGARRMTGELFF. This chain joins TRBV30 and TRBJ2-2, with 8 bases matching TRBD1. The V segment lost 4 bases and the J segment 5 bases; nucleotides outside the gene matches: 12. CDR3 length equals 16 residues. Germline V gives CDR1 GTSNPN, CDR2 SVGIG (reference sequence).

V is TRBV28 and J is TRBJ2-7; 11 nucleotides align to TRBD1. Germline values: CDR1 MDHEN, CDR2 SYDVKM. V trimming: 1 base; J trimming: 4 bases; junction bases outside the gene matches: 3. This CDR3 region has 15 residues. The CDR3: CASSLFGTGGYEQYF. The CDR3 DNA follows: TGTGCCAGCAGTTTATTCGGGACAGGGGGTTACGAGCAGTACTTC.